The rows below give T cell receptor beta chains drawn from one sample of a study of CXCR4 blockade with PD-1 therapy in pancreatic cancer. TCRdb keeps only in-frame clones here, not all; method: immunoSEQ multiplex PCR. The sample holds 1,500 to 2,500 clones, 55% seen once. Sequencing was performed on tumor tissue. All receptors come from a human donor with pancreatic ductal adenocarcinoma. The CDR3 runs from the conserved cysteine through the conserved F or W. A D gene is named only where the DNA matches it firmly. Rows give clone size only sometimes, using once, few, many, or a class for an expanded clone.

TRBV19	TRBJ1-2	.	.	TGTGCCAGTACTAGGTCCGGTTTGAATGGCTACACCTTC	CASTRSGLNGYTF
TRBV6-7	TRBJ1-6	few	.	TGTGCCAGCAGTGAAGGGTGGAGCAATTCACCCCTCCACTTT	CASSEGWSNSPLHF
TRBV6-4	TRBJ1-2	.	.	TGTGCCAGCAGTTACTCGACCATGAGCGGCTACACCTTC	CASSYSTMSGYTF
TRBV14	TRBJ2-7	.	TRBD1	TGTGCCAGCAGCCAAGTAATTGGGACAGCCCCCCACTTC	CASSQVIGTAPHF
TRBV14	TRBJ2-3	.	TRBD2	TGTGCCAGCAGCCAAGTGTTAGCGGGGGGGCAGTATTTT	CASSQVLAGGQYF
TRBV6-1	TRBJ1-5	large	.	TGTGCCAGCAGTGAAGAGGGAGGGGGGATTCAGCCCCAGCATTTT	CASSEEGGGIQPQHF
TRBV28	TRBJ1-2	.	.	TGTGCCAGCAGTTCAGGGTTCTACAGCTATGGCTACACCTTC	CASSSGFYSYGYTF
TRBV5-1	TRBJ1-3	.	TRBD1	TGCGCCAGCAGCTTATTGGACAGGTCCAAAACTGGAAACACCATATATTTT	CASSLLDRSKTGNTIYF
TRBV19	TRBJ2-1	few	TRBD2	TGTGCCAGTAGTATAGGGGGACTAGCGGGGGCGGATGAGCAGTTCTTC	CASSIGGLAGADEQFF
TRBV19	TRBJ2-3	once	TRBD1	TGTGCCAGTAAAGGACAGGGGACAAGCACAGATACGCAGTATTTT	CASKGQGTSTDTQYF
TRBV30	TRBJ2-3	.	TRBD1	TGTGCCTGGAGTGTATTGGGACAGCTGGGCACAGATACGCAGTATTTT	CAWSVLGQLGTDTQYF
TRBV19	TRBJ1-4	.	.	TGTGCCAGTAATAAAGGACCCATGGGGGAAAAACTGTTTTTT	CASNKGPMGEKLFF
TRBV7-6	TRBJ2-2	few	.	TGTGCCAGCAGCTTAGGGCGACCTGGGGGCACCGGGGAGCTGTTTTTT	CASSLGRPGGTGELFF
TRBV29-1	TRBJ2-3	.	TRBD2	TGCAGCGTTCGTCTTAGCGGGGGGAGCACAGATACGCAGTATTTT	CSVRLSGGSTDTQYF
TRBV6-8	TRBJ1-3	.	.	TGTGCCAGCAGTTGGACAGAGACTGGAAACACCATATATTTT	CASSWTETGNTIYF
TRBV6-8	TRBJ1-6	.	TRBD1	TGTGCCAGCAGCGACAGGGGAGTAGATTCACCCCTCCACTTT	CASSDRGVDSPLHF
TRBV25-1	TRBJ1-2	once	.	TGTGCCAGCAGTGAAGGGCAGGGTCCCGTCTATGGCTACACCTTC	CASSEGQGPVYGYTF
TRBV11-3	TRBJ2-2	few	.	TGTGCCAGCAGACCTCCGAGGAACACCGGGGAGCTGTTTTTT	CASRPPRNTGELFF
TRBV18	TRBJ2-3	.	.	TGTGCCAGCTCACCACTTCAAGATACGCAGTATTTT	CASSPLQDTQYF
TRBV15	TRBJ2-1	once	TRBD2	TGTGCCACCAGCGAGCGTTTAGCGGGGAGGAATGAGCAGTTCTTC	CATSERLAGRNEQFF
TRBV6-8	TRBJ1-6	.	.	TGTGCCAGCAGTTGGGGGACCGATAATTCACCCCTCCACTTT	CASSWGTDNSPLHF
TRBV29-1	TRBJ1-1	.	TRBD1	TGCAGCGTTACCTGGGGGACAGGGGCAAACACTGAAGCTTTCTTT	CSVTWGTGANTEAFF
TRBV6-1	TRBJ2-1	medium-sized	TRBD2	TGTGCCAGCAGTGAAGTGGGGGGGACCAGGAATGAGCAGTTCTTC	CASSEVGGTRNEQFF
TRBV19	TRBJ2-2	few	.	TGTGCCAGTAGTCCCCTCCAGGGCAGTACCGGGGAGCTGTTTTTT	CASSPLQGSTGELFF
TRBV11-3	TRBJ1-1	medium-sized	.	TGTGCCAGCAGCTTAGACCTTGTGAACACTGAAGCTTTCTTT	CASSLDLVNTEAFF
TRBV5-1	TRBJ2-3	.	TRBD1	TGCGCCAGCAGGTCGGGACAGGGAAGGACAGATACGCAGTATTTT	CASRSGQGRTDTQYF
TRBV11-1	TRBJ2-3	medium-sized	.	TGTGCCAGCAGCCCCGCAACTCAGACAGGCTCTAGCACAGATACGCAGTATTTT	CASSPATQTGSSTDTQYF
TRBV18	TRBJ1-4	.	.	TGTGCCAGCTCACAGGGGAATGAAAAACTATTTTTT	CASSQGNEKLFF
TRBV5-1	TRBJ1-4	.	.	TGCGCCAGCAGCTTGGCCGGGGGGAATGAAAAACTGTTTTTT	CASSLAGGNEKLFF
TRBV5-1	TRBJ1-4	.	.	TGCGCCAGCAGCACACAGGGAAATAATGAAAAACTGTTTTTT	CASSTQGNNEKLFF
TRBV19	TRBJ1-1	.	TRBD1	TGTGCCAGTAGGGAAAGACAGGGGGAAGCTTTCTTT	CASRERQGEAFF
TRBV18	TRBJ2-1	few	TRBD1	TGTGCCAGCTCCCGGGACCCGGGACAGGGGAACATTGAGCAGTTCTTC	CASSRDPGQGNIEQFF
TRBV30	TRBJ1-4	once	.	TGTGCCTGGACTACCCGACTGGGTAGTAATGAAAAACTGTTTTTT	CAWTTRLGSNEKLFF
TRBV18	TRBJ2-7	.	.	TGTGCCAGCTCACCGCAGGGAACCTCCTACGAGCAGTACTTC	CASSPQGTSYEQYF
TRBV28	TRBJ2-7	medium-sized	TRBD2	TGTGCCAGCAGACTCCCGGGACTAGCGGGGGGCCTACACTTC	CASRLPGLAGGLHF
TRBV19	TRBJ2-1	.	.	TGTGCCAGTAGTATGGGACTGGAGCAGTTCTTC	CASSMGLEQFF
TRBV11-3	TRBJ1-4	.	.	TGTGCCAGCGGTCGTGTTCTATCAAATGAAAAACTGTTTTTT	CASGRVLSNEKLFF
TRBV18	TRBJ2-5	.	TRBD1	TGTGCCAGCTCACCACGGGGGACAGGCCGTCAAGAGACCCAGTACTTC	CASSPRGTGRQETQYF
TRBV30	TRBJ1-6	few	.	TGTGCCTGGAGGAGTCGACCTAATTCACCCCTCCACTTT	CAWRSRPNSPLHF
TRBV6-8	TRBJ2-3	.	TRBD1	TGTGCCAGCAGGAGAGGGGGCTTAAGCACAGATACGCAGTATTTT	CASRRGGLSTDTQYF
TRBV19	TRBJ2-1	.	TRBD1	TGTGCCAGTAGTACAGGACAGGGGCGGTACAATGAGCAGTTCTTC	CASSTGQGRYNEQFF
TRBV1	TRBJ1-2	few	.	TGCGCCAGCAGCCAACCTTGGACTTCGGAATTGTATGGCTACACCTTC	CASSQPWTSELYGYTF
TRBV6-1	TRBJ1-6	large	.	TGTGCCAGCAGTGAAGGGGGCGATAATTCACCCCTCCACTTT	CASSEGGDNSPLHF
TRBV6-8	TRBJ2-4	few	.	TGTGCCAGCAGTTACGGACTCCATTCAGGCGCCAAAAACATTCAGTACTTC	CASSYGLHSGAKNIQYF
TRBV19	TRBJ1-1	few	.	TGTGCCAGTAGTTCCCGACAGGACCGATACACTGAAGCTTTCTTT	CASSSRQDRYTEAFF
TRBV9	TRBJ1-4	.	TRBD1	TGTGCCAGCAGGCCGGACAGGGTACTATTACTGTTTTTT	CASRPDRVLLLFF
TRBV2	TRBJ2-2	few	TRBD2	TGTGCCAGCAAGGAGACTAGCGGGGGGCCCGGGGAGCTGTTTTTT	CASKETSGGPGELFF
TRBV9	TRBJ1-3	.	TRBD1	TGTGCCAGCAGTCCCAGGGGGCCTGGAAACACCATATATTTT	CASSPRGPGNTIYF
TRBV6-8	TRBJ2-1	.	.	TGTGCCAGCGCCACCTGGGGCGGGGACTACAATGAGCAGTTCTTC	CASATWGGDYNEQFF
TRBV1	TRBJ2-7	few	.	TGCGCCAGCAGAAGCGTATATGAGGGAAACGAGCAGTACTTC	CASRSVYEGNEQYF
TRBV4-1	TRBJ2-1	large	.	TGCGCCAGCAGCCAAGAAAGGGCAGGATACAATGAGCAGTTCTTC	CASSQERAGYNEQFF
TRBV27	TRBJ2-2	.	TRBD1	TGTGCCAGCAGTTTATCCTCGACAGGGGTACACACCGGGGAGCTGTTTTTT	CASSLSSTGVHTGELFF
TRBV30	TRBJ2-1	.	TRBD2	TGTGCCTGGAGTGTACTTAGCGGGGGGGTAAATGAGCAGTTCTTC	CAWSVLSGGVNEQFF
TRBV30	TRBJ1-1	.	.	TGTGCCTGGAGTGTACACAGGCCCATGAACACTGAAGCTTTCTTT	CAWSVHRPMNTEAFF
TRBV30	TRBJ1-1	.	.	TGTGCCTGGAGCCTGGGAGGGAACACTGAAGCTTTCTTT	CAWSLGGNTEAFF
TRBV19	TRBJ2-2	.	.	TGTGCCAGTAGTTCTTACGGTAAACAGGGAACGAACACCGGGGAGCTGTTTTTT	CASSSYGKQGTNTGELFF
TRBV19	TRBJ2-5	.	.	TGTGCCAGTAGTATATGGGGGGAGGAGACCCAGTACTTC	CASSIWGEETQYF
TRBV18	TRBJ2-7	.	.	TGTGCCAGCTTCTCAGACACCTACGAGCAGTACTTC	CASFSDTYEQYF
TRBV23-1	TRBJ2-7	few	.	TGCGCCAGCAGTCAATTGGCAGCGGGACACGGTAACTACGAGCAGTACTTC	CASSQLAAGHGNYEQYF
TRBV4-1	TRBJ2-7	.	TRBD2	TGCGCCAGCAGCCAGTCAAGGACTAGCTACGAGCAGTACTTC	CASSQSRTSYEQYF